These 27 T cell receptor beta chains were all obtained from the same sample, sequenced in a study of graft-versus-host responses after intestinal transplantation. Assay: immunoSEQ multiplex PCR; the TCRdb copy retains only in-frame clones and omits some. The sample lists about 130,000 clones; around 94% were seen once. Their specific antigens are unknown. The material sequenced was unstimulated CD4+ T cells sorted from spleen or lymph node cells, taken before intestinal transplant. These receptors were obtained from a human donor who received an intestinal transplant.

The chain couples TRBV5-6 to TRBJ1-2, with D hard to call. V was pared by 0 bases and J by 4 bases, with 4 bases between. The CDR3 is 12 amino acids. From germline, CDR1 is SGHDT and CDR2 YYEEEE. In nucleotides, the CDR3 is TGTGCCAGCAGCTTGGAATTCTATGGCTACACCTTC. As protein: CASSLEFYGYTF.

This chain connects TRBV30 to TRBJ2-7; D assignment may be TRBD1 or TRBD2 (5 bases each). The CDR3 loop spans 13 amino acids. The V end lost 5 bases, the J end lost 0 bases, and 11 bases lay between the germline ends. Germline CDR1 reads GTSNPN; CDR2 reads SVGIG (reference sequence). Here the CDR3 DNA reads TGTGCCTGGTGTCGGGACGGCTCCTACGAGCAGTACTTC. Translated: CAWCRDGSYEQYF.

The gene calls are TRBV7-2 and TRBJ2-7; 9 positions agree with TRBD2. This CDR3 has 15 amino acids. Germline loops: CDR1 SGHTA, CDR2 FQGNSA. Trimming at V came to 6 bases and at J to 3 bases, leaving 9 bases not matched to a gene. This chain's CDR3 is CASRPPSGVFYEQYF. In nucleotides, the CDR3 is TGTGCCAGCAGACCCCCTAGCGGGGTATTCTACGAGCAGTACTTC.

The chain combines TRBV6-5 with TRBJ1-3; 10 bases map to TRBD1. V shed 7 bases, J shed 7 bases, and the junction held 7 bases outside the gene matches. CDR1 is MNHEY and CDR2 is SVGAGI in the germline V gene. The CDR3 spans 14 residues. CDR3 nucleotides: TGTGCCAGCACCCCGGGACAGGGGACCAACACCATATATTTT. Amino acid sequence: CASTPGQGTNTIYF.

This chain links TRBV30 with TRBJ1-6, with D perhaps matching TRBD1 (6 bases). CDR1 and CDR2 (germline): GTSNPN, SVGIG (reference sequence). V lost 0 bases to trimming and J lost 0 bases, with 15 bases between them. The CDR3 consists of 18 residues. CDR3 DNA sequence: TGTGCCTGGAGTGTACCCTTCAGGGGAACCTCCTATAATTCACCCCTCCACTTT. Translation gives CAWSVPFRGTSYNSPLHF.

V is TRBV5-5 and J is TRBJ2-7; possible D gene TRBD2, 5 bases. Germline CDR1 reads SGHKS; CDR2 reads YYEKEE (reference sequence). Trimming took 2 bases from V and 7 from J, leaving 16 bases between them. The CDR3 runs to 14 residues. Here the CDR3 reads CASSFGGGLWEQYF. In DNA form, the CDR3 reads TGTGCCAGCAGCTTCGGAGGCGGCCTGTGGGAGCAGTACTTC.

This chain connects TRBV4-1 to TRBJ2-6, with D uncertain. CDR3 length: 17 amino acids. Germline lookup yields CDR1 MGHRA and CDR2 YSYEKL. Trimming took 1 base from V and 1 from J, leaving 11 bases between them. Here the CDR3 DNA reads TGCGCCAGCAGCCAAGGCCTACAGTTATCTGGGGCCAACGTCCTGACTTTC. This codes for CASSQGLQLSGANVLTF.

The chain combines TRBV30 with TRBJ1-1; D is ambiguous. In germline, CDR1 is GTSNPN, CDR2 SVGIG (reference sequence). The length of the CDR3 is 13 residues. The ends were cut back, 2 bases at V and 5 bases at J, with 12 bases in the middle. CDR3 protein: CAWSRAVSTEAFF. As DNA, the CDR3 is TGTGCCTGGAGTCGGGCAGTTAGTACTGAAGCTTTCTTT.

A single count supports this clone. The V gene is TRBV6-5, the J gene TRBJ1-5; the D gene is possibly TRBD1 (6 bases). The V end was cut by 6 bases, the J end by 6 bases, with 12 bases between. The CDR3 is made up of 13 amino acids. Germline V lookup: CDR1 MNHEY, CDR2 SVGAGI. The CDR3 sequence: CASSGGRSQPQHF. CDR3 in DNA: TGTGCCAGCAGCGGGGGCAGGAGTCAGCCCCAGCATTTT.

The chain employs TRBV5-1 and TRBJ1-5; 8 nucleotides match TRBD1. CDR1 and CDR2 (germline): SGHRS, YFSETQ. Trimming removed 4 bases from V and 3 bases from J; junction bases left unmatched: 3. The CDR3 length is 14 residues. CDR3 DNA sequence: TGCGCCAGCAGCCCTCAGGGGGCCAATCAGCCCCAGCATTTT. This sequence encodes CASSPQGANQPQHF.

The rearrangement uses TRBV5-6 and TRBJ1-2; TRBD1 agrees at 7 bases. The CDR3 length is 14 residues. Germline CDR1 reads SGHDT; CDR2 reads YYEEEE. V shed 4 bases, J shed 2 bases, and the junction held 5 bases outside the gene matches. CDR3 nucleotides: TGTGCCAGCAGCGTGGGGGGACAGAACTATGGCTACACCTTC. This codes for CASSVGGQNYGYTF.

The chain employs TRBV6-6 and TRBJ1-5; D gene unclear. The V end was cut by 7 bases, the J end by 0 bases, with 16 bases between. CDR3 length equals 16 residues. Germline CDR1 and CDR2: MNHNY and SVGAGI (reference sequence). The chain's CDR3 is CASTREWGDSNQPQHF. The CDR3 coding sequence is TGTGCCAGCACGAGGGAATGGGGAGATAGCAATCAGCCCCAGCATTTT.

The chain combines TRBV7-6 with TRBJ2-7; D remains ambiguous. V was shortened by 1 base and J by 0 bases, with 10 bases between the two germline ends. The CDR3 runs 15 residues. Germline V gene sequence: CDR1 SGHVS, CDR2 FNYEAQ. CDR3 bases: TGTGCCAGCAGCTTAGTTGGCGGTAACTCCTACGAGCAGTACTTC. It specifies CASSLVGGNSYEQYF.

This chain uses TRBV25-1 with TRBJ1-2, with D hard to call. The CDR3 contains 13 residues. Germline CDR1 reads MGHDK; CDR2 reads SYGVNS. CDR3 amino acids: CGKSGTGWEGYTF. In nucleotides, the CDR3 is TGTGGGAAATCCGGAACCGGTTGGGAAGGCTACACCTTC.

This clone was observed a single time. The V gene is TRBV2, the J gene TRBJ1-2; TRBD1 matches 9 bases. Unmatched junction bases numbered 7, after V lost 4 bases and J lost 7 bases. CDR1 and CDR2 from the germline V gene are SNHLY and FYNNEI. CDR3 length: 14 amino acids. For the CDR3, the DNA is TGTGCCAGCAGTGTGGGACAGGGACCGAGTGGCTACACCTTC. This codes for CASSVGQGPSGYTF.

The chain combines TRBV30 with TRBJ2-3; tentatively, D is TRBD1 (6 bases). The CDR3 is 15 residues long. V lost 0 bases and J lost 1, with 11 bases in between. CDR1 and CDR2 from the germline V gene are GTSNPN and SVGIG (reference sequence). CDR3 coding DNA: TGTGCCTGGAGTGTAGGGCAGGGGCGCACAGATACGCAGTATTTT. The encoded protein is CAWSVGQGRTDTQYF.

This clone has just one count. The rearrangement links TRBV18 to TRBJ1-1; 10 bases map to TRBD1. This CDR3 is built from 13 residues. CDR1 and CDR2 (germline): KGHSH, LQKENI. The junction had 4 bases not matched to a gene; V was cut back by 3 bases and J by 9 bases. The CDR3: CASSPGQGEKAFF. In DNA, the CDR3 is TGTGCCAGCTCACCCGGACAGGGGGAGAAAGCTTTCTTT.

This chain links TRBV7-9 with TRBJ1-1, with a weak D call TRBD1 (6 bases). Trimming removed 5 bases at V and 1 base at J, with 14 bases between. The CDR3 extends over 15 amino acids. Per the germline V gene, CDR1 is SEHNR and CDR2 is FQNEAQ (reference sequence). CDR3 nucleotide sequence: TGTGCCAGCAGCCGGGGGGGCATTTCGAACACTGAAGCTTTCTTT. This sequence encodes CASSRGGISNTEAFF.

The rearrangement joins TRBV14 to TRBJ1-2, with D possibly being TRBD1 (5 bases). Germline-derived CDR1 and CDR2 are SGHDN and FVKESK. V shed 3 bases and J shed 7 bases, with 15 bases lying between them. The length of the CDR3 is 14 residues. The CDR3 DNA sequence: TGTGCCAGCAGCCAGGAGACAGCCTTCTCTGGCTACACCTTC. Amino acids: CASSQETAFSGYTF.

The chain couples TRBV6-1 to TRBJ1-1, with D perhaps TRBD1 (5 bases). Trimming removed 6 bases at V and 1 base at J, with 12 bases between. Germline values: CDR1 MNHNS, CDR2 SASEGT. This CDR3 region has 14 residues. In DNA, the CDR3 is TGTGCCAGCAGGGGACTTTATAAGAACACTGAAGCTTTCTTT. Amino acids: CASRGLYKNTEAFF.

The genes are TRBV6-6 and TRBJ2-3; D is undetermined. This CDR3 spans 14 amino acids. Trimming stripped 0 bases from V and 6 bases from J, with 10 bases between. CDR1 and CDR2 from the germline V gene are MNHNY and SVGAGI (reference sequence). CDR3 bases: TGTGCCAGCAGTTACTCTGCAGCGTCGGATACGCAGTATTTT. This codes for CASSYSAASDTQYF.

This chain connects TRBV5-1 to TRBJ2-2, with TRBD1 identical over 9 bases. The germline V gene encodes CDR1 SGHRS and CDR2 YFSETQ. There are 18 residues in the CDR3. With V trimmed by 0 bases and J by 6 bases, 12 bases remained unmatched. CDR3 amino acids: CASSLEAHRGPNAGELFF. CDR3 sequence (DNA): TGCGCCAGCAGCTTGGAGGCCCACAGGGGGCCTAACGCCGGGGAGCTGTTTTTT.

This clone has a single count. The V call is TRBV4-1, the J call TRBJ2-1; 7 nucleotides line up with TRBD2. CDR1 and CDR2 from the germline V gene are MGHRA and YSYEKL. The CDR3 extends over 16 amino acids. The ends lost 0 bases at V and 4 bases at J; junction bases unmatched: 6. CDR3 DNA: TGCGCCAGCAGCCAAGATCCCCTAGCGGCTTACAATGAGCAGTTCTTC. Translated: CASSQDPLAAYNEQFF.

The chain recombines TRBV18 with TRBJ1-2; no reliable D call. CDR3 length: 14 amino acids. Germline CDR1 is KGHSH and CDR2 is LQKENI. V dropped 5 bases and J dropped 8 bases, with 18 bases sitting between them. The CDR3 nucleotides read TGTGCCAGCTCATTAAGTAGGGAACAAGTGGGCTACACCTTC. This encodes CASSLSREQVGYTF.

V gene TRBV5-1 combines with J gene TRBJ1-4; possibly TRBD1 for D (6 bases). The CDR3 spans 15 residues. V was pared by 0 bases and J by 5 bases, with 11 bases between. The germline V gene encodes CDR1 SGHRS and CDR2 YFSETQ. The CDR3 DNA sequence: TGCGCCAGCAGCTTGGTTGGACAGAACAATGAAAAACTGTTTTTT. Its protein product is CASSLVGQNNEKLFF.

The chain employs TRBV7-8 and TRBJ1-1, with 8 positions matching TRBD1. The germline CDR1 and CDR2 sequences are SGHVS and FQNEAQ. The J segment lost 6 bases and the V segment lost 3 bases, leaving 9 bases of the junction unmatched. The CDR3 runs to 15 residues. This CDR3 is CASSLASRGLSEAFF. The CDR3 region has the DNA TGTGCCAGCAGCTTGGCCAGCAGGGGGCTCTCTGAAGCTTTCTTT.

The genes are TRBV20-1 and TRBJ1-1; TRBD1 agrees at 9 bases. The CDR3 length is 11 residues. Per germline, CDR1 DFQATT and CDR2 SNEGSKA (reference sequence). Trimming removed 4 bases from V and 11 bases from J; junction bases left unmatched: 5. The CDR3 DNA reads TGCAGTGCTACTACAGGGGGCAGGGCTTTCTTT. This gives the protein CSATTGGRAFF.